The 25 T cell receptor beta chains in this list originate from one sample, sequenced in a study of blood T cell repertoires in COVID-19. Clones were read by immunoSEQ multiplex PCR, and TCRdb kept only the in-frame ones, dropping some. The sample shows around 71,000 clones, approximately 85% of them seen only once. Specimen: peripheral blood. Receptors were obtained from a man older than 75 with acute or convalescent COVID-19.

This rearrangement joins TRBV28 to TRBJ2-3; 11 bases line up with TRBD2. V was pared by 5 bases and J by 5 bases, with 9 bases of the junction left unmatched. This CDR3 is 16 amino acids long. Germline loops: CDR1 MDHEN, CDR2 SYDVKM. The CDR3 DNA reads as TGTGCCAGCAGTGCCCCTAGCGGGGGGCGAAGAGATACGCAGTATTTT. This translates into CASSAPSGGRRDTQYF.

V gene TRBV19 combines with J gene TRBJ2-1; tentatively, D is TRBD2 (6 bases). Trimming stripped 7 bases from V and 1 base from J, with 8 bases between. The CDR3 runs to 13 residues. The germline V gene has CDR1 LNHDA and CDR2 SQIVND (reference sequence). The CDR3 DNA reads as TGTGCCAGTACAGGGAGGTCCTACAATGAGCAGTTCTTC. Translation: CASTGRSYNEQFF.

The V and J genes are TRBV5-1 and TRBJ2-5, with D possibly being TRBD2 (5 bases). The CDR3 covers 13 residues. Germline-derived CDR1 and CDR2 are SGHRS and YFSETQ. The V end lost 2 bases, the J end lost 5 bases, and 10 bases lay between the germline ends. CDR3 residues: CASSLTPGETQYF. Written as DNA, the CDR3 is TGCGCCAGCAGCTTAACCCCGGGGGAGACCCAGTACTTC. The full variable domain, completed using reference TRBV5-1 and TRBJ2-5, is KAGVTQTPRYLIKTRGQQVTLSCSPISGHRSVSWYQQTPGQGLQFLFEYFSETQRNKGNFPGRFSGRQFSNSRSEMNVSTLELGDSALYLCASSLTPGETQYFGPGTRLLVL.

In DNA, the CDR3 is TGTGCCAGCAGCTTATTAGATCAGCCCCAGCATTTT. Translation: CASSLLDQPQHF. The rearrangement uses TRBV7-9 and TRBJ1-5; D not certain. The CDR3 length is 12 residues. V dropped 2 bases and J dropped 5 bases, with 4 bases sitting between them. The germline V gene encodes CDR1 SEHNR and CDR2 FQNEAQ (reference sequence).

The genes are TRBV7-8 and TRBJ2-7; D may be TRBD1 (5 bases). This CDR3 spans 13 amino acids. Trimming removed 2 bases from V and 3 bases from J, with 8 bases in between. Germline V lookup: CDR1 SGHVS, CDR2 FQNEAQ. DNA for the CDR3: TGTGCCAGCAGCTTACTAGGGGTCTACGAGCAGTACTTC. Translation gives CASSLLGVYEQYF.

The rearrangement links TRBV7-8 to TRBJ2-3; TRBD2 aligns across 12 bases. The ends lost 2 bases at V and 4 bases at J; junction bases unmatched: 4. This CDR3 region has 16 residues. Germline V gene lookup returns CDR1 SGHVS and CDR2 FQNEAQ. The CDR3 bases are TGTGCCAGCAGCTTACTAGCGGGGGGGTTCGCAGATACGCAGTATTTT. It yields the protein CASSLLAGGFADTQYF.

This clone is a singleton in its sample. This rearrangement joins TRBV5-1 to TRBJ2-1, with TRBD2 matching over 7 bases. CDR3 length: 15 amino acids. Germline values: CDR1 SGHRS, CDR2 YFSETQ. Trimming removed 7 bases from V and 3 bases from J; junction bases left unmatched: 10. The CDR3 loop is CASAYSGAVYNEQFF. CDR3 DNA: TGCGCCAGCGCGTACAGCGGGGCCGTCTACAATGAGCAGTTCTTC.

The chain recombines TRBV3-1 (or the pseudogene TRBV3-2) with TRBJ2-1; 10 bases align to TRBD1. V shed 4 bases and J 7 bases; nucleotides not matched to a gene: 7. Per the germline V gene, CDR1 is LGHDT and CDR2 is YNNKEL (reference sequence). This CDR3 has 15 amino acids. The CDR3: CASSLHRDRGNEQFF. CDR3 nucleotide sequence: TGTGCCAGCAGCCTGCACCGGGACAGGGGTAATGAGCAGTTCTTC.

The CDR3 DNA reads as TGTGCCAGCAGCTTATATTTGCTATGCGGAGAAGGCACAGATACGCAGTATTTT. This translates into CASSLYLLCGEGTDTQYF. The chain is built from TRBV7-4 and TRBJ2-3, with no clear D. The CDR3 is 18 amino acids. V was clipped by 2 bases and J by 1 base, with 19 bases between them. Looked up from germline, CDR1 is SGHVT and CDR2 is SQSDAQ. Full variable domain (outside the CDR3, taken from reference TRBV7-4 and TRBJ2-3): GAGVSQSPRYKVAKRGRDVALRCDSISGHVTLYWYRQTLGQGSEVLTYSQSDAQRDKSGRPSGRFSAERPERSVSTLKIQRTEQGDSAVYLCASSLYLLCGEGTDTQYFGPGTRLTVL.

CDR3 sequence: CASGLGTSGSTDTQYF. CDR3 bases: TGTGCTAGTGGTTTGGGGACTAGCGGGAGCACAGATACGCAGTATTTT. The rearrangement uses TRBV12-5 and TRBJ2-3; TRBD2 matches at 11 bases. In germline, CDR1 is LGHNT, CDR2 FRNRAP. With 1 base clipped from V and 0 bases from J, the junction kept 0 bases outside the gene matches. The CDR3 runs 16 residues. Drawing the rest from reference TRBV12-5 and TRBJ2-3, the complete variable domain is DARVTQTPRHKVTEMGQEVTMRCQPILGHNTVFWYRQTMMQGLELLAYFRNRAPLDDSGMPKDRFSAEMPDATLATLKIQPSEPRDSAVYFCASGLGTSGSTDTQYFGPGTRLTVL.

The chain carries TRBV2 and TRBJ1-2; D unclear. Germline V CDR1 and CDR2: SNHLY, FYNNEI. CDR3 length equals 13 residues. Trimming left V 6 bases short and J 8 bases short, with 16 bases between. DNA for the CDR3: TGTGCCAGCAGCGCCCCCGTTTTCGCGGGCTACACCTTC. Residues: CASSAPVFAGYTF.

This rearrangement joins TRBV6-5 to TRBJ2-2, with 12 bases identical to TRBD2. CDR1 and CDR2 from the germline V gene are MNHEY and SVGAGI. The CDR3 extends over 15 amino acids. After removal of 6 bases from V and 5 bases from J, the junction contained 4 bases not matched to a gene. In nucleotides, the CDR3 is TGTGCCAGCAGACTTACTAGCGGGAGGACCGGGGAGCTGTTTTTT. This encodes CASRLTSGRTGELFF.

V is TRBV7-6 and J is TRBJ1-6; 8 bases map to TRBD1. V shed 6 bases and J 9 bases; nucleotides not matched to a gene: 7. The CDR3 sequence is 14 residues long. Germline V gives CDR1 SGHVS, CDR2 FNYEAQ. CDR3 amino acids: CASSRDRRSSPLHF. The DNA for the CDR3 is TGTGCCAGCAGTAGGGACAGGAGGAGTTCACCCCTCCACTTT.

The V call is TRBV19, the J call TRBJ2-2; 10 bases are a match to TRBD2. With V trimmed by 4 bases and J by 5 bases, 10 bases remained unmatched. Germline CDR1 is LNHDA and CDR2 is SQIVND (reference sequence). The CDR3 extends over 17 amino acids. The CDR3 DNA is TGTGCCAGTAGTAGGCTAGCGGGGGTTACTAATACCGGGGAGCTGTTTTTT. Its translation: CASSRLAGVTNTGELFF.

V and J are TRBV5-4 and TRBJ1-2; D not certain. Deletions cut 1 base from V and 4 bases from J, with 14 bases between. The CDR3 runs to 15 residues. Germline V CDR1 and CDR2: SGHNT, YYREEE (reference sequence). In nucleotides, the CDR3 is TGTGCCAGCAGCTTGCACAGTTCCACCCGCTATGGCTACACCTTC. Translated: CASSLHSSTRYGYTF. Together with reference TRBV5-4 and TRBJ1-2, the CDR3 gives the full variable domain: ETGVTQSPTHLIKTRGQQVTLRCSSQSGHNTVSWYQQALGQGPQFIFQYYREEENGRGNFPPRFSGLQFPNYSSELNVNALELDDSALYLCASSLHSSTRYGYTFGSGTRLTVV.

The CDR3 nucleotides read TGTGCCAGTAGTATTAGTCCTAGCGGGAGGGATCAGCAGTTCTTC. The encoded protein is CASSISPSGRDQQFF. This chain joins TRBV19 and TRBJ2-1; TRBD2 agrees at 12 bases. Germline lookup yields CDR1 LNHDA and CDR2 SQIVND (reference sequence). V lost 3 bases and J lost 11; bases outside the gene matches: 8. The CDR3 length is 15 residues.

This rearrangement joins TRBV6-5 to TRBJ2-7, with D possibly being TRBD2 (7 bases). V lost 1 base, J lost 3 bases, and 13 bases lay in between. CDR3 size: 15 residues. Germline CDR1 and CDR2: MNHEY and SVGAGI. The CDR3 spells CASSYWQRGHYEQYF. The DNA for the CDR3 is TGTGCCAGCAGTTACTGGCAGCGGGGACACTACGAGCAGTACTTC.

This chain connects TRBV11-3 to TRBJ1-2; D might be TRBD1 (5 bases). Trimming stripped 5 bases from V and 6 bases from J, with 19 bases between. The CDR3 is 15 amino acids. The germline V gene has CDR1 SGHNT and CDR2 YENEEA. The CDR3: CASSTSHGGSDGYTF. CDR3 coding DNA: TGTGCCAGCAGCACCAGCCATGGGGGGTCGGATGGCTACACCTTC.

V and J are TRBV5-1 and TRBJ1-4; a weak D match, TRBD1 (5 bases). The germline V gene has CDR1 SGHRS and CDR2 YFSETQ. Trimming stripped 0 bases from V and 7 bases from J, with 10 bases between. The CDR3 loop spans 14 amino acids. The CDR3 reads CASSLAGLSEKLFF. Written as DNA, the CDR3 is TGCGCCAGCAGCTTGGCAGGGTTGTCTGAAAAACTGTTTTTT.

This clone has just one count. The chain links TRBV10-2 to TRBJ2-2; TRBD2 agrees at 7 bases. The length of the CDR3 is 16 residues. V lost 4 bases and J lost 6; bases outside the gene matches: 11. Germline V CDR1 and CDR2: WSHSY, SAAADI. The DNA of the CDR3 is TGCGCCAGCAGTGTGGGGGGGACTACCGGTCCCGGGGAGCTGTTTTTT. Residues: CASSVGGTTGPGELFF.

The V call is TRBV4-1, the J call TRBJ2-5; TRBD1 agrees at 9 bases. The J segment lost 5 bases and the V segment lost 3 bases, leaving 7 bases of the junction unmatched. In germline, CDR1 is MGHRA, CDR2 YSYEKL. The CDR3 runs to 15 residues. The CDR3 is CASSHPGQGRETQYF. CDR3 coding DNA: TGCGCCAGCAGCCACCCGGGACAGGGTCGTGAGACCCAGTACTTC.

This sequence joins TRBV4-1 and TRBJ1-2; D is undetermined. The CDR3 covers 14 residues. The ends were cut back, 0 bases at V and 3 bases at J, with 8 bases in the middle. Germline CDR1 and CDR2: MGHRA and YSYEKL. The CDR3 coding sequence is TGCGCCAGCAGCCAAGAGGAGTTCGACTATGGCTACACCTTC. Its protein is CASSQEEFDYGYTF.

The chain has TRBV6-5 and TRBJ1-1; D is uncertain. CDR1 is MNHEY and CDR2 is SVGAGI in the germline V gene. With 5 bases removed from V and 5 bases from J, the gap between germline ends came to 9 bases. CDR3 length equals 12 residues. The CDR3 nucleotides are TGTGCCAGCAGTCCACTTGGTACTGAAGCTTTCTTT. It codes for CASSPLGTEAFF.

This chain's CDR3 is CASSYSRDTPPYEQYF. The CDR3 region has the DNA TGTGCCAGCAGTTACTCCCGGGACACCCCACCCTACGAGCAGTACTTC. The genes are TRBV6-2 or TRBV6-3 and TRBJ2-7, with a tentative D call TRBD1 (6 bases). With 0 bases removed from V and 2 bases from J, the gap between germline ends came to 14 bases. Germline lookup yields CDR1 MNHEY and CDR2 SVGEGT. The CDR3 runs to 16 residues.

In its sample, this clone was seen a few times. The chain has TRBV28 and TRBJ1-5; D gene uncertain. Per germline, CDR1 MDHEN and CDR2 SYDVKM. This CDR3 has 19 residues. V was cut by 2 bases and J by 0 bases, with 20 bases left in between. CDR3 in amino acids: CASSLGRGFRGISNQPQHF. As DNA, the CDR3 is TGTGCCAGCAGTTTAGGTCGAGGATTCCGGGGAATTAGCAATCAGCCCCAGCATTTT.